A single sample gave rise to the 24 T cell receptor beta chains below, sequenced in a study of shared clonotypes between healthy human individuals. Data came from immunoSEQ multiplex PCR; TCRdb stores just in-frame clones and leaves some out. The sample contains about 2.3 million clones, around 93% of which appear only once. Input material: naive CD4+ T cells from PBMCs. The subset is: CD45RA+ positively selected. The origin of the receptors is a man younger than 30 in good health. Some clones in this sample may be carry-over from other donors' samples.

The genes are TRBV27 and TRBJ1-2, with D possibly TRBD1 on 6 matching bases. Per germline, CDR1 MNHEY and CDR2 SMNVEV (reference sequence). The CDR3 is 14 amino acids. The germline V and J ends were trimmed by 6 bases and 3 bases, with 14 bases remaining between them. CDR3 nucleotide sequence: TGTGCCAGCAGGTGGGGGGGCTCCGACTATGGCTACACCTTC. Protein sequence: CASRWGGSDYGYTF.

The genes are TRBV7-8 and TRBJ2-7; 7 nucleotides line up with TRBD1. The CDR3 is 15 residues long. The germline gives CDR1 SGHVS, CDR2 FQNEAQ. After removal of 5 bases from V and 0 bases from J, the junction contained 7 bases not matched to a gene. The CDR3 protein is CASSPQGTLSYEQYF. The CDR3 region has the DNA TGTGCCAGCAGCCCACAGGGGACCCTCTCCTACGAGCAGTACTTC. The full variable domain, with the rest looked up from reference TRBV7-8 and TRBJ2-7, is GAGVSQSPRYKVAKRGQDVALRCDPISGHVSLFWYQQALGQGPEFLTYFQNEAQLDKSGLPSDRFFAERPEGSVSTLKIQRTQQEDSAVYLCASSPQGTLSYEQYFGPGTRLTVT.

V is TRBV2 and J is TRBJ2-1; 14 bases map to TRBD2. Germline CDR1 and CDR2: SNHLY and FYNNEI. The ends lost 7 bases at V and 0 bases at J; junction bases unmatched: 8. This CDR3 spans 18 amino acids. CDR3 sequence: CASTGTSGSSSSYNEQFF. The CDR3 nucleotides read TGTGCCAGCACTGGGACTAGCGGGAGCTCGAGCTCCTACAATGAGCAGTTCTTC. The variable domain in full, completed from reference TRBV2 and TRBJ2-1, reads EPEVTQTPSHQVTQMGQEVILRCVPISNHLYFYWYRQILGQKVEFLVSFYNNEISEKSEIFDDQFSVERPDGSNFTLKIRSTKLEDSAMYFCASTGTSGSSSSYNEQFFGPGTRLTVL.

The chain joins TRBV7-6 to TRBJ2-1; 10 bases line up with TRBD1. The germline gives CDR1 SGHVS, CDR2 FNYEAQ. The CDR3 sequence is 15 residues long. Losses at the gene ends were 5 bases for V and 3 bases for J; bases not matched to a gene: 4. CDR3 sequence reads: CASSERDRGYNEQFF. CDR3 nucleotide sequence: TGTGCCAGCAGCGAGCGGGACAGGGGCTACAATGAGCAGTTCTTC.

This sequence joins TRBV28 and TRBJ1-2; 8 nucleotides match TRBD1. The CDR3 loop spans 12 amino acids. Losses at the gene ends were 7 bases for V and 7 bases for J; bases not matched to a gene: 5. The germline gives CDR1 MDHEN, CDR2 SYDVKM. The CDR3 DNA sequence: TGTGCCAGCACACAGGGGGTGAGTGGCTACACCTTC. This codes for CASTQGVSGYTF.

V is TRBV9 and J is TRBJ2-1, with 7 bases aligning to TRBD2. This CDR3 has 14 amino acids. Germline-derived CDR1 and CDR2 are SGDLS and YYNGEE. Unmatched junction bases numbered 5, after V lost 0 bases and J lost 8 bases. DNA for the CDR3: TGTGCCAGCAGCGTAGGCGGGGAGGGTTATGAGCAGTTCTTC. It translates to CASSVGGEGYEQFF.

The chain recombines TRBV6-1 with TRBJ2-3, with D perhaps TRBD1 (5 bases). Germline values: CDR1 MNHNS, CDR2 SASEGT. V was pared by 2 bases and J by 0 bases, with 12 bases between. This CDR3 is built from 16 residues. CDR3: CASSELIGASTDTQYF. CDR3 nucleotides: TGTGCCAGCAGTGAATTAATAGGGGCTAGCACAGATACGCAGTATTTT.

This chain uses TRBV28 with TRBJ1-2, with D unresolved. Germline lookup yields CDR1 MDHEN and CDR2 SYDVKM. The V and J ends lost 2 bases and 4 bases respectively, with 5 bases between them. The CDR3 extends over 12 amino acids. The CDR3 nucleotides read TGTGCCAGCAGTTTACAGCTCTATGGCTACACCTTC. The encoded protein is CASSLQLYGYTF.

The rearrangement joins TRBV4-1 to TRBJ2-1; no clear D. V was shortened by 4 bases and J by 1 base, with 8 bases between the two germline ends. The CDR3 is made up of 14 amino acids. CDR1 is MGHRA and CDR2 is YSYEKL in the germline V gene. CDR3 residues: CASSLPGSYNEQFF. The DNA of the CDR3 is TGCGCCAGCAGCCTCCCCGGGTCCTACAATGAGCAGTTCTTC.

This clone was detected once. The rearrangement joins TRBV5-1 to TRBJ2-3; D unresolved. Trimming pared 5 bases from V and 14 bases from J, leaving 18 bases between. Germline loops: CDR1 SGHRS, CDR2 YFSETQ. This CDR3 spans 12 amino acids. The CDR3 loop is CASSYDSFTRYF. In DNA form, the CDR3 reads TGCGCCAGCAGTTACGACTCGTTTACAAGGTATTTT.

The chain is built from TRBV9 and TRBJ2-1, with 10 positions matching TRBD2. The V gene end was trimmed by 6 bases and the J gene end by 5 bases; junction bases not matched to a gene: 8. The CDR3 has 15 amino acids. Germline CDR1 is SGDLS and CDR2 is YYNGEE. DNA of the CDR3: TGTGCCAGCACCCTAGGACTAGCGGCGCACAATGAGCAGTTCTTC. It yields the protein CASTLGLAAHNEQFF. Full variable domain (remainder filled in from reference TRBV9 and TRBJ2-1): DSGVTQTPKHLITATGQRVTLRCSPRSGDLSVYWYQQSLDQGLQFLIQYYNGEERAKGNILERFSAQQFPDLHSELNLSSLELGDSALYFCASTLGLAAHNEQFFGPGTRLTVL.

As for this clone: Additional DNA sequences in this sample encode the identical CDR3. The chain has TRBV5-6 and TRBJ2-5; 10 bases match TRBD2. V shed 6 bases and J 6 bases; nucleotides not matched to a gene: 11. The CDR3 runs to 15 residues. Germline V gene sequence: CDR1 SGHDT, CDR2 YYEEEE. The CDR3 bases are TGTGCCAGCAACCGACCGGGACTAGCGTCGCAGACCCAGTACTTC. This codes for CASNRPGLASQTQYF.

The V and J genes are TRBV9 and TRBJ1-4; D might be TRBD1 (6 bases). In germline, CDR1 is SGDLS, CDR2 YYNGEE. This CDR3 is 16 amino acids long. V lost 3 bases and J 0 bases, leaving 12 bases between the germline ends. CDR3 loop: CASSARQVATNEKLFF. The CDR3 nucleotides are TGTGCCAGCAGCGCCCGACAGGTGGCAACTAATGAAAAACTGTTTTTT.

V is TRBV7-6 and J is TRBJ1-4; possibly TRBD1 for D (6 bases). V was shortened by 4 bases and J by 4 bases, with 13 bases between the two germline ends. Germline V gene sequence: CDR1 SGHVS, CDR2 FNYEAQ. The CDR3 is 15 amino acids. The CDR3 DNA reads as TGTGCCAGCAGCTCTAAAACAGGGTTTAATGAAAAACTGTTTTTT. Protein sequence: CASSSKTGFNEKLFF.

This chain connects TRBV29-1 to TRBJ1-1; 7 nucleotides line up with TRBD1. Germline V gives CDR1 SQVTM, CDR2 ANQGSEA. The V gene end was trimmed by 7 bases and the J gene end by 3 bases; junction bases not matched to a gene: 8. This CDR3 is 13 amino acids long. Written as DNA, the CDR3 is TGCAGCGCACTTCATACAGGGGACACTGAAGCTTTCTTT. Encoded protein: CSALHTGDTEAFF.

CDR3 bases: TGCACCAGCAGCCAAGGGGGAGCAGGGCGCGATGAGCAGTTCTTC. It yields the protein CTSSQGGAGRDEQFF. The chain employs TRBV1 and TRBJ2-1. TRBV1 is flagged as a pseudogene. This CDR3 spans 15 amino acids.

This clone was seen only a few times. This rearrangement joins TRBV7-8 to TRBJ1-2; D uncertain. The length of the CDR3 is 14 residues. Deletions cut 4 bases from V and 5 bases from J, with 14 bases between. Germline V gene lookup returns CDR1 SGHVS and CDR2 FQNEAQ. CDR3 loop: CASSYGLIGYGYTF. Written as DNA, the CDR3 is TGTGCCAGCAGCTACGGCCTCATAGGGTATGGCTACACCTTC. The full variable domain, completed using reference TRBV7-8 and TRBJ1-2, is GAGVSQSPRYKVAKRGQDVALRCDPISGHVSLFWYQQALGQGPEFLTYFQNEAQLDKSGLPSDRFFAERPEGSVSTLKIQRTQQEDSAVYLCASSYGLIGYGYTFGSGTRLTVV.

The chain couples TRBV18 to TRBJ2-1, with 13 bases lining up with TRBD2. The CDR3 length is 15 residues. V dropped 8 bases and J dropped 4; count of bases not matched to a gene: 5. Germline-derived CDR1 and CDR2 are KGHSH and LQKENI. Here the CDR3 DNA reads TGTGCCAGCGGACTACTAGCGGGAGGGTACAATGAGCAGTTCTTC. This sequence encodes CASGLLAGGYNEQFF.

The V gene is TRBV6-5, the J gene TRBJ2-5, with 9 positions matching TRBD2. V was clipped by 0 bases and J by 4 bases; unmatched bases: 6. This CDR3 region has 16 residues. Germline-derived CDR1 and CDR2 are MNHEY and SVGAGI. This chain's CDR3 is CASSYSRAGGSETQYF. CDR3 DNA: TGTGCCAGCAGTTACTCGAGAGCGGGAGGATCAGAGACCCAGTACTTC.

V and J are TRBV6-6 and TRBJ1-2; D possibly corresponds to TRBD1 (6 bases). This CDR3 has 14 residues. CDR1 MNHNY and CDR2 SVGAGI come from the germline V gene (reference sequence). V lost 0 bases and J 7 bases, leaving 12 bases between the germline ends. In nucleotides, the CDR3 is TGTGCCAGCAGTTACTCGTCCGGGGGCGGTGGCTACACCTTC. It is translated as CASSYSSGGGGYTF.

As to this clone: Distinct nucleotide sequences in the sample also encode this CDR3. V usage is TRBV29-1 and J usage is TRBJ1-1; D perhaps matches TRBD1 (6 bases). Germline-derived CDR1 and CDR2 are SQVTM and ANQGSEA. Trimming stripped 4 bases from V and 5 bases from J, with 11 bases between. This CDR3 contains 12 residues. The CDR3 reads CSVGGPGTEAFF. CDR3 sequence (DNA): TGCAGCGTTGGGGGGCCTGGAACTGAAGCTTTCTTT.

The chain links TRBV4-1 to TRBJ2-6; D is ambiguous. CDR3 length equals 16 residues. V lost 3 bases to trimming and J lost 0 bases, with 9 bases between them. Germline-derived CDR1 and CDR2 are MGHRA and YSYEKL. The CDR3 bases are TGCGCCAGCAGCCAGGGTCTCAGCTCTGGGGCCAACGTCCTGACTTTC. It is translated as CASSQGLSSGANVLTF.

The V and J genes are TRBV28 and TRBJ1-2, with 8 bases fitting TRBD1. V shed 6 bases, J shed 8 bases, and the junction held 14 bases outside the gene matches. The CDR3 has 15 residues. The V gene's germline CDR1 is MDHEN and CDR2 SYDVKM. In DNA, the CDR3 is TGTGCCAGCAGCAAGGTTGACAGGGGCGCGGTGGGCTACACCTTC. Amino acids: CASSKVDRGAVGYTF.

The chain recombines TRBV5-4 with TRBJ2-6; D uncertain. Trimming shortened V by 2 bases and J by 2 bases, and 2 bases separated the two germline ends. CDR1 and CDR2 (germline): SGHNT, YYREEE (reference sequence). The CDR3 sequence is 13 residues long. Here the CDR3 DNA reads TGTGCCAGCAGCTTTGCTGGGGCCAACGTCCTGACTTTC. This codes for CASSFAGANVLTF.